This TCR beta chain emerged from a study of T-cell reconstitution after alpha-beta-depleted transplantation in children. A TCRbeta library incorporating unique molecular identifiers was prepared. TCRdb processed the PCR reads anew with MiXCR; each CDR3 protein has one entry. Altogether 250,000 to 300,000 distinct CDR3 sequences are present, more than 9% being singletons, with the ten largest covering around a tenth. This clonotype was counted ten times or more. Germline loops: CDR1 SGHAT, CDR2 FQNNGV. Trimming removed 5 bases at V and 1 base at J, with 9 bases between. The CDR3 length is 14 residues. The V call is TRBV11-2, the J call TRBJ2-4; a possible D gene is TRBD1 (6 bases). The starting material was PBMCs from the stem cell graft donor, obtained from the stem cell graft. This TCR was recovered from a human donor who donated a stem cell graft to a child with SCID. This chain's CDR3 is CASSQQGAKNIQYF. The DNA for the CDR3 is TGTGCCAGCAGCCAGCAGGGGGCCAAAAACATTCAGTACTTC.